Described below is a single TCR beta chain sequence and its context. This sample is part of a study of control samples from healthy donors and cancer patients. This CDR3 comprises 13 residues. The V segment lost 2 bases and the J segment 5 bases; nucleotides outside the gene matches: 1. CDR1 and CDR2 from the germline V gene are SGDLS and YYNGEE. Generated by immunoSEQ multiplex PCR, the TCRdb table keeps only in-frame clones and is missing some. The sample gives 150,000 to 200,000 clones, 90% to 95% of which show up once; about 1.4% is in the top ten. The sequencing input was blood. The V gene is TRBV9, the J gene TRBJ2-7; 10 bases are shared with TRBD1. This TCR was sampled from a man under 40 in good health. The CDR3 loop is CASSVTGGDEQYF. The DNA for the CDR3 is TGTGCCAGCAGCGTGACAGGGGGCGACGAGCAGTACTTC.